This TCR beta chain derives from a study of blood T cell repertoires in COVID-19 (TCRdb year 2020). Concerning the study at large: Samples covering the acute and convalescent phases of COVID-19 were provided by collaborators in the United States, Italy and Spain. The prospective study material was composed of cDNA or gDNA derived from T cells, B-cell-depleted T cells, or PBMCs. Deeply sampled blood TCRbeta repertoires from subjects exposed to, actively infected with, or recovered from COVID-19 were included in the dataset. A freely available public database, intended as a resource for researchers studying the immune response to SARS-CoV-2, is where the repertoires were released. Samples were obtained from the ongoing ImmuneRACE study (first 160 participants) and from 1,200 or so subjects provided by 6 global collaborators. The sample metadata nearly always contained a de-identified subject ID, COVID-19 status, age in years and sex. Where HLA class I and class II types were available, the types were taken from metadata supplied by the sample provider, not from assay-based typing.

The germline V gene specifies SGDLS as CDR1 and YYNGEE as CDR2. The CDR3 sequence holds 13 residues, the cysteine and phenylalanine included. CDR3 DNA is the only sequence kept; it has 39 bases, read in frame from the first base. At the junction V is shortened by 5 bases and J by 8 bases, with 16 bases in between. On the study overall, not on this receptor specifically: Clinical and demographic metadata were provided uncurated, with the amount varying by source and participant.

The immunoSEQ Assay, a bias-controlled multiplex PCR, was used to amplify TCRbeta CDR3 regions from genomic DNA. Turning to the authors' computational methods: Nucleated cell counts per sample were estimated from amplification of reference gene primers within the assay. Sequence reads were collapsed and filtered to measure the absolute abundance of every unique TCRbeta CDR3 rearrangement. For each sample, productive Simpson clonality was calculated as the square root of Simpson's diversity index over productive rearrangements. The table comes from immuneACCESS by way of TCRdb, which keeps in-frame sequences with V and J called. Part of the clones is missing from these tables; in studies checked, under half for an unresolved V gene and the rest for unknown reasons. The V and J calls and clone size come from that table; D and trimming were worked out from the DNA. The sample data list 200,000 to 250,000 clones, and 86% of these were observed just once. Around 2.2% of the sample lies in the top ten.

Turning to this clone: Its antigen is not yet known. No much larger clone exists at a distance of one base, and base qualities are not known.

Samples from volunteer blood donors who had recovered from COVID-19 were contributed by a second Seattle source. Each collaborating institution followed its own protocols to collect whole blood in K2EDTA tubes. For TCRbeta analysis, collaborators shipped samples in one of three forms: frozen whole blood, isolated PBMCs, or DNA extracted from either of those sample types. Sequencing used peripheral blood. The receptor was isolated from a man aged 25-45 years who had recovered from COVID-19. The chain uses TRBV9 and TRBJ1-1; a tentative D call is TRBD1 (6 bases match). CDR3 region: CASRALEGTEAFF. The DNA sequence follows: TGTGCCAGCAGAGCGCTCGAGGGGACAGAAGCTTTCTTT. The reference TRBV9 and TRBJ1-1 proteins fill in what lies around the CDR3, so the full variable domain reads DSGVTQTPKHLITATGQRVTLRCSPRSGDLSVYWYQQSLDQGLQFLIQYYNGEERAKGNILERFSAQQFPDLHSELNLSSLELGDSALYFCASRALEGTEAFFGQGTRLTVV.